The 12 T cell receptor beta chains reported below all come from one sample, sequenced in a study of T-cell reconstitution after alpha-beta-depleted transplantation in children. Findings and limits, study-wide: T-cell numbers and diversity, one year after transplant, stemmed largely from T cells that were newly produced.

Their specific antigens are unknown. Using unique molecular identifiers, the investigators prepared the TCRbeta library. TCRdb used MiXCR to reprocess the PCR reads, holding one entry per CDR3 protein. Among a few hundred thousand distinct CDR3 sequences listed, 7.5% to 9% were seen once. The sample in question was peripheral blood, obtained 360 days after TCRalphabeta/CD19-depleted stem cell transplant. These receptor sequences come from a female patient aged 2 to 10 who had a stem cell transplant for Fanconi anemia, so the T cells may come from the graft donor.

This clonotype was seen only a few times. V is TRBV20-1 and J is TRBJ2-3, with TRBD2 as a possible D gene (5 bases). The CDR3 extends over 12 amino acids. The ends were cut back, 3 bases at V and 6 bases at J, with 10 bases in the middle. Germline V lookup: CDR1 DFQATT, CDR2 SNEGSKA (reference sequence). The CDR3 coding sequence is TGCAGTGCTAGGAGGGTGGGGGATACGCAGTATTTT. Translation gives CSARRVGDTQYF.

This clonotype came up many times. The chain combines TRBV5-5 with TRBJ2-3; TRBD1 or TRBD2 may be the D gene (5 bases each). Germline CDR1 reads SGHKS; CDR2 reads YYEKEE (reference sequence). CDR3 length equals 14 residues. V shed 0 bases and J shed 4 bases, with 9 bases lying between them. Written as DNA, the CDR3 is TGTGCCAGCAGCTTGGGGGACGTCGCAGATACGCAGTATTTT. It codes for CASSLGDVADTQYF. The whole variable domain, remainder taken from reference TRBV5-5 and TRBJ2-3, is DAGVTQSPTHLIKTRGQQVTLRCSPISGHKSVSWYQQVLGQGPQFIFQYYEKEERGRGNFPDRFSARQFPNYSSELNVNALLLGDSALYLCASSLGDVADTQYFGPGTRLTVL.

At least ten counts were recorded for this clonotype. The rearrangement joins TRBV5-1 to TRBJ2-5; TRBD2 agrees at 7 bases. The CDR3 length is 15 residues. From germline, CDR1 is SGHRS and CDR2 YFSETQ. V dropped 2 bases and J dropped 0; count of bases not matched to a gene: 4. The CDR3 region has the DNA TGCGCCAGCAGCTTAATACTAGCGAACCAAGAGACCCAGTACTTC. It specifies CASSLILANQETQYF.

This clonotype was found many times. This sequence joins TRBV6-5 and TRBJ1-6, with TRBD1 as a possible D gene (5 bases). The ends were cut back, 1 base at V and 7 bases at J, with 8 bases in the middle. Germline V lookup: CDR1 MNHEY, CDR2 SVGAGI. This CDR3 has 14 amino acids. The DNA of the CDR3 is TGTGCCAGCAGTTACTGGCAGGGAAATTCACCCCTCCACTTT. Translated: CASSYWQGNSPLHF.

This clonotype has ten or more counts. V is TRBV5-1 and J is TRBJ2-3, with 10 nucleotides matching TRBD1. Germline loops: CDR1 SGHRS, CDR2 YFSETQ. After removal of 1 base from V and 4 bases from J, the junction contained 6 bases not matched to a gene. The CDR3 runs 16 residues. The CDR3 here is CASSLPGQGRPDTQYF. The CDR3 nucleotides read TGCGCCAGCAGCTTGCCGGGACAGGGGAGACCAGATACGCAGTATTTT. The full variable domain, completed using reference TRBV5-1 and TRBJ2-3, is KAGVTQTPRYLIKTRGQQVTLSCSPISGHRSVSWYQQTPGQGLQFLFEYFSETQRNKGNFPGRFSGRQFSNSRSEMNVSTLELGDSALYLCASSLPGQGRPDTQYFGPGTRLTVL.

The rearrangement uses TRBV5-1 and TRBJ2-1; 12 bases fit TRBD2. Germline assignment: CDR1 SGHRS and CDR2 YFSETQ. The ends lost 6 bases at V and 7 bases at J; junction bases unmatched: 8. This CDR3 is 15 amino acids long. The CDR3 is CASTLTSGGGNEQFF. The CDR3 nucleotides are TGCGCCAGCACGCTGACTAGCGGGGGAGGGAATGAGCAGTTCTTC.

This chain links TRBV24-1 with TRBJ2-2, with 10 bases fitting TRBD1. The length of the CDR3 is 18 residues. Germline CDR1 reads KGHDR; CDR2 reads SFDVKD. V was pared by 0 bases and J by 4 bases, with 7 bases of the junction left unmatched. Written as DNA, the CDR3 is TGTGCCACCAGTGATTTGCGATTCGGGACAGGGGCCACCGGGGAGCTGTTTTTT. This sequence encodes CATSDLRFGTGATGELFF.

The table lists this clonotype with many counts. This chain links TRBV7-9 with TRBJ2-7; a possible D gene is TRBD1 (6 bases). The CDR3 length is 13 residues. Germline-derived CDR1 and CDR2 are SEHNR and FQNEAQ (reference sequence). The V and J ends lost 1 base and 13 bases respectively, with 17 bases between them. This chain's CDR3 is CASSLEGLAGEYF. CDR3 nucleotide sequence: TGTGCCAGCAGCTTAGAGGGGCTGGCAGGGGAATACTTC.

V and J are TRBV28 and TRBJ2-2; 12 bases are shared with TRBD2. V trimming: 1 base; J trimming: 1 base; junction bases outside the gene matches: 7. Per germline, CDR1 MDHEN and CDR2 SYDVKM. This CDR3 region has 19 residues. CDR3: CASSLFFQGLAGNTGELFF. DNA for the CDR3: TGTGCCAGCAGTTTATTCTTCCAGGGACTAGCGGGGAACACCGGGGAGCTGTTTTTT.

This clonotype occurred a few times. This chain links TRBV5-1 with TRBJ1-3; a possible D gene is TRBD1 (6 bases). The CDR3 runs to 15 residues. V was cut by 7 bases and J by 0 bases, with 14 bases left in between. CDR1 is SGHRS, CDR2 YFSETQ, per germline. CDR3 loop: CASHGGGDSGNTIYF. As DNA, the CDR3 is TGCGCCAGCCATGGAGGGGGAGACTCTGGAAACACCATATATTTT.

At least ten counts were recorded for this clonotype. The chain couples TRBV15 to TRBJ2-1, with 8 bases that match TRBD1. V gave up 3 bases and J gave up 7 bases; unmatched junction bases: 8. Germline loops: CDR1 LNHNV, CDR2 YYDKDF (reference sequence). The CDR3 is made up of 15 amino acids. The CDR3 reads CATSRARQGRNEQFF. In DNA form, the CDR3 reads TGTGCCACCAGCAGGGCGAGACAGGGGAGGAATGAGCAGTTCTTC.

The chain joins TRBV14 to TRBJ2-7, with a weak D call TRBD2 (6 bases). This CDR3 spans 16 amino acids. Germline V CDR1 and CDR2: SGHDN, FVKESK. V was clipped by 0 bases and J by 7 bases, with 19 bases between them. CDR3 loop: CASSQEVGGPGGEQYF. The CDR3, as DNA: TGTGCCAGCAGCCAAGAGGTCGGGGGACCGGGTGGTGAGCAGTACTTC.